This T cell receptor (beta chain) is drawn from a study of T cells in Graves' hyperthyroidism and ophthalmopathy. There are a few counts of this clonotype. CDR3 size: 17 residues. V was shortened by 0 bases and J by 0 bases, with 14 bases between the two germline ends. Germline V gene lookup returns CDR1 MGHRA and CDR2 YSYEKL. Amplified TCR beta CDR3 regions came from RNA transcripts. HTBI primers drove first-round RT-PCR of the TCR CDR3. TCRdb fed the multiplex PCR reads into MiXCR, producing one record per CDR3 protein. The top ten clones hold 5% to 6% of a sample with about 400,000 distinct CDR3 sequences, roughly 13% of them seen once.

Sequencing input: blood. The source is a woman under 30 with Graves' hyperthyroidism. This chain uses TRBV4-1 with TRBJ1-2; D is undetermined. CDR3 residues: CASSQDHVGIANYGYTF. DNA for the CDR3: TGCGCCAGCAGCCAAGACCACGTGGGGATAGCTAACTATGGCTACACCTTC.